The clone carrying this T cell receptor (beta chain) was seen many times. TCRdb reprocessed the PCR reads using MiXCR. The repertoire has around 12,000 clones, 9.5% to 13% of them found once; the top ten carry roughly 33%. Thyroid surgery was performed in patients who had received no treatment beforehand. V lost 7 bases, J lost 4 bases, and 10 bases lay in between. The CDR3 extends over 11 amino acids. Germline V lookup: CDR1 SQVTM, CDR2 ANQGSEA. This sample was included in a study of metastatic and nonmetastatic thyroid tumors. The TCR was taken from a female donor with papillary thyroid cancer or a benign thyroid nodule (not recorded which). Some clones in this sample may be carry-over from other donors' samples. The gene calls are TRBV29-1 and TRBJ1-2; D gene unclear. Sequencing used blood. The DNA of the CDR3 is TGCAGCGGTAACACATTCTATGGCTACACCTTC. Protein sequence: CSGNTFYGYTF.